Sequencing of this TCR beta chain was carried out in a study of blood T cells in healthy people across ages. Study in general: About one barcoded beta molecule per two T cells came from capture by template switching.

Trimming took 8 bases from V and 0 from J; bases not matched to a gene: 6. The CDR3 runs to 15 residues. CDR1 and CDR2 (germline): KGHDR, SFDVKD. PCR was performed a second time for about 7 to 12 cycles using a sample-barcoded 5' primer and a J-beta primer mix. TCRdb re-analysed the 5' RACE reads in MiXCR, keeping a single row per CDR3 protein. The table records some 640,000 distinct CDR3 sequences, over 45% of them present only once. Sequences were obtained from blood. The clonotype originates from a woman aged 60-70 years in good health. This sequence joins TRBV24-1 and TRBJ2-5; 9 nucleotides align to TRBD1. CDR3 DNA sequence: TGTGCCACCACCCCCGGGACAGGGAACCAAGAGACCCAGTACTTC. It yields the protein CATTPGTGNQETQYF.